This record concerns one T cell receptor (beta chain) sequence. Some 30,000 T cell genomes (around 200 ng DNA) went into each sorted-subset replicate. Measured with immunoSEQ multiplex PCR; TCRdb has only the in-frame clones, and not every one. The data show around 2.3 million clones, under 97% seen once. The entry originates in a study of shared clonotypes between healthy human individuals. V lost 9 bases and J lost 8, with 19 bases in between. CDR1 is ENHRY and CDR2 is SYGVKD in the germline V gene. CDR3 length equals 13 residues. V usage is TRBV10-3 and J usage is TRBJ1-2; the D is unclear. This clonotype originated in a man aged 18 to 30 in good health. Sequences were obtained from naive CD4+ T cells sorted from blood. Subset of the sample: CD45RA+ positively selected. The CDR3 DNA follows: TGTGCCATGGCCAGGACGGAGGGATGGGGCTACACCTTC. Its translation is CAMARTEGWGYTF.